This record looks at one T cell receptor (beta chain) sequence and its context. This entry comes from a study of OX40 agonist ivuxolimab in advanced cancers. Only in-frame clones appear in the TCRdb table, and some are missing; sequencing was by immunoSEQ multiplex PCR. The sample shows tens of thousands of clones, about 90% of them seen only once. Trimming took off 7 bases at V and 2 bases at J, with 17 bases between the two ends. Per germline, CDR1 MNHNS and CDR2 SASEGT. This CDR3 is 15 amino acids long. Sample: CD4+ or CD8+ T cells sorted from blood, taken in a trial of the OX40 agonist ivuxolimab. V gene TRBV6-1 combines with J gene TRBJ1-1; tentatively, D is TRBD1 (6 bases). This TCR derives from an adult with an advanced solid tumor such as melanoma, head and neck, liver or kidney cancer. The CDR3 DNA follows: TGTGCCAGCACCTTGGGGCCGACAGGAAACACTGAAGCTTTCTTT. Amino acid sequence: CASTLGPTGNTEAFF.